Ten or more counts support the clone carrying this T cell receptor beta chain. As yet, its antigen is unknown. This sample was included in a study of T cell repertoires in cytomegalovirus infection. Study-level information: Shared public TCR beta signatures pointed to both CMV infection and a matching HLA type. Notes on the study in general: Cumulated frequencies of public TCR beta families served to identify carriers of CMV plus the relevant HLA. There were HLA-C-restricted CMV-specific TCR beta clonotypes dominating the ex vivo response.

TCRdb re-analysed the reads in MiXCR, keeping a single row per CDR3 protein. The profile shows 130,000 or so distinct CDR3 sequences, about 6% of them singletons. This clonotype originated in a human donor in good health (CMV status not recorded). Some clones in this sample may be carry-over from other donors' samples. The specimen was PBMCs.

As DNA, the CDR3 is TGTGCCAGCAGTGACGGGGGGGTGGGACGGTTGGGTACGCAGTATTTT. Translating it yields CASSDGGVGRLGTQYF. J is TRBJ2-3 and V is TRBV2, with TRBD2 matching 8 bases. The V gene end was trimmed by 3 bases and the J gene end by 8 bases; junction bases not matched to a gene: 13. Germline CDR1 SNHLY, CDR2 FYNNEI. The CDR3 extends over 16 amino acids.